The present TCR beta chain was sequenced within a study of vaccination and CD4 T cells after COVID-19. Study as a whole: Nasal swab PCR detected SARS-CoV-2 in convalescent patients, who comprised roughly nine mild cases and one severe case. The study enrolled six male and four female convalescents, two of whom were Hispanic.

Treatment noted: roughly 10-day PBMC culture with coronavirus spike peptide pools or control peptides (ViraFEST assay). Concerning this clonotype itself: The antigen is unknown.

Sequencing of DNA taken from cultured CD4+ T cells relied on the Oncomine TCR Beta short-read assay. The authors extracted genomic DNA from cultured CD4+ T cells. TCRdb re-analysed the PCR reads in MiXCR, keeping a single row per CDR3 protein. This table has 16,000 or so distinct CDR3 sequences, approximately 44% appearing once. The TCR originated in a human donor who had recovered from COVID-19. The sequencing here drew on CD4+ T cells from blood, cultured in vitro, taken after SARS-CoV-2 vaccination.

The CDR3 is CASSLQGGPSYEQYF. In nucleotides, the CDR3 is TGTGCCAGCAGCCTGCAGGGGGGGCCTTCCTACGAGCAGTACTTC. The chain uses TRBV7-3 and TRBJ2-7, with D perhaps given as TRBD1 or TRBD2 (7 bases each). This CDR3 is 15 amino acids long. CDR1 and CDR2 from the germline V gene are SGHTA and FQGTGA. V shed 5 bases and J shed 1 base, with 15 bases lying between them.